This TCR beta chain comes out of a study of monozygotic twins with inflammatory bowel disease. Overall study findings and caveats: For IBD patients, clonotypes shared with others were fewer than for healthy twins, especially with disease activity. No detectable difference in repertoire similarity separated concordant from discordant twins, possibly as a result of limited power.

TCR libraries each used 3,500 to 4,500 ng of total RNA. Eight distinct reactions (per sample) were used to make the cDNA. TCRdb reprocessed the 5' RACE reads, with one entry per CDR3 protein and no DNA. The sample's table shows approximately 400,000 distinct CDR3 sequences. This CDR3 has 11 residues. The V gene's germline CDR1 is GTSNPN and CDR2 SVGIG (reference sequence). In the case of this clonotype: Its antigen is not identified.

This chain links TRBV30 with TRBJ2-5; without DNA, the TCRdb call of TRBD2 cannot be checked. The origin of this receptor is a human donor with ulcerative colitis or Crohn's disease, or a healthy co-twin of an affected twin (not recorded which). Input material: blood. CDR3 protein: CAWKVGTRFYF.